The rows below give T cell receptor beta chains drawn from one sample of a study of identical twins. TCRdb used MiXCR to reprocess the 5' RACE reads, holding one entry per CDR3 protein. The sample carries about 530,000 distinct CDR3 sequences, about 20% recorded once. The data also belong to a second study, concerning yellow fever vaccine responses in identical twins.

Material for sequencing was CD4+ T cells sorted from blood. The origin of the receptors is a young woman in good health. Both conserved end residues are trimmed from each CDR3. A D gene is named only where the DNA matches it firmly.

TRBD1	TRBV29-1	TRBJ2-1	SAEGQTKNEQF
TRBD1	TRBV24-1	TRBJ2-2	ATSGRTGANTGELF
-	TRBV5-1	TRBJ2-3	ASRSGGISTDTQY
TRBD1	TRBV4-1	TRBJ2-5	ASSQGTGGETQY
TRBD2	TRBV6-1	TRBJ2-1	ASSKGLGTYNEQF
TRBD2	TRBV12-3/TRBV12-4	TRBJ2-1	ASSLLAGLNNEQF
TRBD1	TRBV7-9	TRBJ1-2	ASSLDRGNYGYT
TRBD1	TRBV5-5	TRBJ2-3	ASRRQGASDTQY
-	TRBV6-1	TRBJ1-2	ASSSAGVRPPTYGYT
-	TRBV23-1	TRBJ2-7	ASSRSRDCSYEQY